This section outlines one T cell receptor beta chain sequence together with its context. Its specificity is not known. This entry comes from a study of T-cell memory formation after mild COVID-19. Study conclusions and caveats: CM and EM subsets held most contracting CD4+ clones; EMRA held CD8+ ones. The pre-infection memory compartment contained some responding clones, suggesting cross-reactive memory joined. CD4+ bias marked clones expanding day 15 to 37, unlike balanced contracting clones. A second wave of clones peaked on day 37, and their SARS-CoV-2 specificity went unconfirmed.

The CDR3 contains 13 residues. The V end was cut by 3 bases, the J end by 7 bases, with 10 bases between. The germline V gene has CDR1 LGHNA and CDR2 YNFKEQ. TCRdb passed the 5' RACE reads through MiXCR, listing each CDR3 protein once. This sample carries 300,000 to 350,000 distinct CDR3 sequences, around 13% of them seen once, and the ten largest clones take 22%. This clonotype was obtained from a man between 18 and 35 years old who had mild COVID-19 (a few samples of this study predate the infection). Cell type and time point are not known. J is TRBJ2-1 and V is TRBV4-2, with D unclear. Sequenced: PBMCs or a T cell subset sorted from them (not recorded which). For the CDR3, the DNA is TGTGCCAGCAGCCAGAGGCTGAGTAATGAGCAGTTCTTC. Amino acid sequence: CASSQRLSNEQFF.